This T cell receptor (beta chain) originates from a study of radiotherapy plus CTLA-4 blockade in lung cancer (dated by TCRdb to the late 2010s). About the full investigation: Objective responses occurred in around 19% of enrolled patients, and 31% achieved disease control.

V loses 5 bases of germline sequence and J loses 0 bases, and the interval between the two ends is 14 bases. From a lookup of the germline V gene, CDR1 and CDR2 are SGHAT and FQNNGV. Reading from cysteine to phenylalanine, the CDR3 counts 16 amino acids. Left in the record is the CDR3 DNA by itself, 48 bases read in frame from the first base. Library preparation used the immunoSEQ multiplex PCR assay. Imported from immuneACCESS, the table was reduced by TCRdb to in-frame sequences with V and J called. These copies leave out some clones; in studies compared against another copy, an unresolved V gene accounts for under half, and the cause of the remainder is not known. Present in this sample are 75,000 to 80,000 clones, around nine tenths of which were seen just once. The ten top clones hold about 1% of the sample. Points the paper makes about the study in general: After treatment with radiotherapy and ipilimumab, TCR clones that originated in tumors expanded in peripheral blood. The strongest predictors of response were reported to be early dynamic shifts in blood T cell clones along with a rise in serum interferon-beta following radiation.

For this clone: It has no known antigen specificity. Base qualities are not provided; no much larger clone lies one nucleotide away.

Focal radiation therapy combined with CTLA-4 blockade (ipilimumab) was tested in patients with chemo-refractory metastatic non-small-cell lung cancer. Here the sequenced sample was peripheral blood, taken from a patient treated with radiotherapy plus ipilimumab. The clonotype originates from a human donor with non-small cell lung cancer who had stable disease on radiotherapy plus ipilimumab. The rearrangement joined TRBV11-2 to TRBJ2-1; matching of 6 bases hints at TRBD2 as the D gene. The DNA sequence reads TGTGCCAGCAGCCGACTAGTCGTCAGCTCCTACAATGAGCAGTTCTTC. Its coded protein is CASSRLVVSSYNEQFF.